These 22 T cell receptor beta chains were all obtained from the same sample, sequenced in a study of T-cell reconstitution after alpha-beta-depleted transplantation in children. Unique molecular identifiers were used to barcode this TCRbeta library. One entry per CDR3 protein, called by TCRdb with MiXCR from the PCR reads. The data contain roughly 66,000 distinct CDR3 sequences, 4.9% of them singletons. Sequenced here: PBMCs, mostly from graft donor cells, sampled 180 days after TCRalphabeta/CD19-depleted stem cell transplant. These receptors were obtained from a boy in the first two years of life who had a stem cell transplant for acute myeloid leukemia, so the T cells may come from the graft donor.

Ten or more counts support this clonotype. The chain joins TRBV29-1 to TRBJ2-3; TRBD2 might be the D (5 bases). CDR1 is SQVTM and CDR2 is ANQGSEA in the germline V gene. The CDR3 totals 14 residues. The V gene lost 3 bases and the J gene lost 6 bases, with 16 bases spanning the gap. CDR3 DNA: TGCAGCGTTGAGAGCCAGGAGGAGCTGGATACGCAGTATTTT. Protein sequence: CSVESQEELDTQYF.

This clonotype was found many times. The J gene is TRBJ2-7, the V gene TRBV5-1; unclear D gene. CDR1 and CDR2 (germline): SGHRS, YFSETQ. CDR3 length: 15 amino acids. The ends were cut back, 4 bases at V and 0 bases at J, with 14 bases in the middle. The CDR3 region is CASSLRLNLSYEQYF. The CDR3 region has the DNA TGCGCCAGCAGCCTGCGGCTGAACCTCTCCTACGAGCAGTACTTC. Supplemented by reference TRBV5-1 and TRBJ2-7, the full variable domain reads KAGVTQTPRYLIKTRGQQVTLSCSPISGHRSVSWYQQTPGQGLQFLFEYFSETQRNKGNFPGRFSGRQFSNSRSEMNVSTLELGDSALYLCASSLRLNLSYEQYFGPGTRLTVT.

This clonotype has a count of ten or more. This rearrangement joins TRBV12-3 or TRBV12-4 to TRBJ2-3; D unresolved. The CDR3 spans 14 residues. V dropped 3 bases and J dropped 4 bases, with 11 bases sitting between them. The CDR3 nucleotides are TGTGCCAGCAGTTTTTTTCGAATGGCAGATACGCAGTATTTT. As protein: CASSFFRMADTQYF.

The sample holds many counts of this clonotype. The CDR3 reads CASSFRAADTEAFF. The CDR3, as DNA: TGTGCCAGCAGTTTCAGGGCGGCGGACACTGAAGCTTTCTTT. The J gene is TRBJ1-1, the V gene TRBV12-3 or TRBV12-4, with a tentative D call TRBD1 (5 bases). This CDR3 comprises 14 residues. With 3 bases removed from V and 3 bases from J, the gap between germline ends came to 11 bases.

This clonotype appeared many times. The gene calls are TRBV5-6 and TRBJ2-5, with D perhaps TRBD1 (6 bases). V was clipped by 4 bases and J by 1 base, with 11 bases between them. This CDR3 has 14 residues. Germline V CDR1 and CDR2: SGHDT, YYEEEE. The CDR3 DNA follows: TGTGCCAGCAGCGACTACAGGGTCCAAGAGACCCAGTACTTC. Protein sequence: CASSDYRVQETQYF.

This clonotype appeared many times. The chain uses TRBV20-1 and TRBJ1-5; tentative D call: TRBD1 (6 bases). V lost 3 bases, J lost 6 bases, and 18 bases lay in between. The CDR3 spans 15 residues. The germline gives CDR1 DFQATT, CDR2 SNEGSKA (reference sequence). CDR3 nucleotides: TGCAGTGCTAGTTGGGACACGGGACAAAGTCAGCCCCAGCATTTT. The encoded protein is CSASWDTGQSQPQHF.

This clonotype was observed at least ten times. CDR3: CASSFGEAGATKGTEAFF. In DNA, the CDR3 is TGCGCCAGCAGCTTTGGAGAAGCGGGGGCCACCAAGGGGACTGAAGCTTTCTTT. The chain has TRBV5-1 and TRBJ1-1; possible D gene TRBD1, 6 bases. The CDR3 extends over 18 amino acids. CDR1 is SGHRS, CDR2 YFSETQ, per germline. V shed 2 bases and J shed 5 bases, with 25 bases lying between them.

There are many counts of this clonotype. The chain carries TRBV12-3 or TRBV12-4 and TRBJ1-4, with D perhaps matching TRBD1 (6 bases). CDR3 size: 13 residues. The V gene lost 9 bases and the J gene lost 11 bases, with 19 bases spanning the gap. CDR3 DNA sequence: TGTGCCAGTAGGACAGCTAGTCTTGGTAAACTGTTTTTT. Amino acids: CASRTASLGKLFF.

This clonotype has at least ten counts. The chain is built from TRBV12-3 or TRBV12-4 and TRBJ2-3; 11 bases map to TRBD2. Trimming cost V 8 bases and J 5 bases; bases outside gene matches: 12. The CDR3 is 16 residues long. CDR3 sequence reads: CASGGLAGQAGDTQYF. DNA for the CDR3: TGTGCCAGCGGAGGACTAGCGGGCCAGGCCGGAGATACGCAGTATTTT.

This clonotype was recorded many times. This chain uses TRBV11-2 with TRBJ2-1; 9 bases agree with TRBD2. Germline values: CDR1 SGHAT, CDR2 FQNNGV. This CDR3 comprises 15 residues. Germline trimming cut 1 base from V and 6 bases from J; bases unmatched to any gene: 4. CDR3 sequence (DNA): TGTGCCAGCAGCTTAGTGCCAGCGGGGGGCAATGAGCAGTTCTTC. Translation: CASSLVPAGGNEQFF.

This clonotype has at least ten counts. V and J are TRBV20-1 and TRBJ1-6; D remains unclear. This CDR3 comprises 11 residues. V lost 3 bases and J 9 bases, leaving 6 bases between the germline ends. The germline gives CDR1 DFQATT, CDR2 SNEGSKA (reference sequence). The CDR3 loop reads CSASKGSPLHF. As DNA, the CDR3 is TGCAGTGCTAGTAAGGGTTCACCCCTCCACTTT.

This clonotype was recorded at least ten times. This chain links TRBV6-2 or TRBV6-3 with TRBJ2-2; no reliable D call. V lost 1 base and J lost 4, with 4 bases in between. Germline V gene data show CDR1 as MNHEY and CDR2 as SVGEGT. The CDR3 is 13 residues long. The CDR3 DNA follows: TGTGCCAGCAGTTACTACAGCACCGGGGAGCTGTTTTTT. Its protein is CASSYYSTGELFF.

This clonotype was counted ten times or more. At one of its ends the junction is not consistent with the germline gene, which may arise from a read error. The genes are TRBV29-1 and TRBJ2-7; TRBD2 might be the D (6 bases). Germline loops: CDR1 SQVTM, CDR2 ANQGSEA. The CDR3 is made up of 8 amino acids. The CDR3 loop reads CSVGRRGF. The DNA for the CDR3 is TGCAGCGTCGGACGGCGGGGCTTC.

This clonotype was seen at least ten times. The rearrangement uses TRBV27 and TRBJ2-3, with D unclear. Germline CDR1 and CDR2: MNHEY and SMNVEV (reference sequence). Trimming left V 0 bases short and J 1 base short, with 2 bases between. The CDR3 length is 13 residues. The CDR3 bases are TGTGCCAGCAGTTTATCCGGCACAGATACGCAGTATTTT. It codes for CASSLSGTDTQYF.

This clonotype occurred many times. The chain couples TRBV7-6 to TRBJ2-2, with 10 bases that match TRBD2. CDR1 is SGHVS, CDR2 FNYEAQ, per germline. The V segment lost 4 bases and the J segment 5 bases; nucleotides outside the gene matches: 4. CDR3 length: 15 amino acids. The CDR3, as DNA: TGTGCCAGCAGCTGGACTAGCGGTGGGACCGGGGAGCTGTTTTTT. Protein: CASSWTSGGTGELFF. The variable domain in full, with the rest retrieved from reference TRBV7-6 and TRBJ2-2, is GAGVSQSPRYKVTKRGQDVALRCDPISGHVSLYWYRQALGQGPEFLTYFNYEAQQDKSGLPNDRFSAERPEGSISTLTIQRTEQRDSAMYRCASSWTSGGTGELFFGEGSRLTVL.

This clonotype was seen many times. The chain has TRBV18 and TRBJ2-3; D perhaps matches TRBD2 (6 bases). The CDR3 runs to 16 residues. V lost 2 bases and J 0 bases, leaving 12 bases between the germline ends. From germline, CDR1 is KGHSH and CDR2 LQKENI. In DNA form, the CDR3 reads TGTGCCAGCTCACCAGAAGCGGGTACGAGCACAGATACGCAGTATTTT. This sequence encodes CASSPEAGTSTDTQYF.

This clonotype was observed a handful of times. The chain links TRBV7-8 to TRBJ2-1, with D perhaps matching TRBD2 (5 bases). CDR1 SGHVS and CDR2 FQNEAQ come from the germline V gene. The CDR3 totals 16 residues. The V gene lost 1 base and the J gene lost 6 bases, with 16 bases spanning the gap. The CDR3 DNA reads TGTGCCAGCAGCTTAGAGGACTCCCGGCGCGGCAATGAGCAGTTCTTC. It codes for CASSLEDSRRGNEQFF.

This clonotype appeared many times. The chain carries TRBV12-3 or TRBV12-4 and TRBJ1-3, with a possible D match to TRBD1 (5 bases). The CDR3 spans 12 residues. V lost 6 bases to trimming and J lost 4 bases, with 7 bases between them. This CDR3 reads CASSRVGNTIYF. The CDR3 bases are TGTGCCAGCAGCAGGGTCGGAAACACCATATATTTT.

The table lists this clonotype with many counts. V is TRBV20-1 and J is TRBJ1-1; 8 bases align to TRBD1. The CDR3 consists of 15 residues. Trimming cost V 2 bases and J 0 bases; bases outside gene matches: 5. CDR1 is DFQATT and CDR2 is SNEGSKA in the germline V gene (reference sequence). The CDR3 is CSARPRQGMNTEAFF. CDR3 bases: TGCAGTGCTAGACCCAGACAGGGGATGAACACTGAAGCTTTCTTT.

This clonotype has at least ten counts. The rearrangement joins TRBV18 to TRBJ2-7; the match to TRBD1 covers 8 bases. This CDR3 contains 14 residues. Germline V gene lookup returns CDR1 KGHSH and CDR2 LQKENI. V shed 3 bases, J shed 0 bases, and the junction held 1 base outside the gene matches. The CDR3 reads CASSPRGHSYEQYF. The CDR3 region has the DNA TGTGCCAGCTCACCCAGGGGGCACTCCTACGAGCAGTACTTC.

This clonotype has a count of ten or more. V usage is TRBV6-5 and J usage is TRBJ1-4, with TRBD1 identical over 7 bases. Germline values: CDR1 MNHEY, CDR2 SVGAGI. This CDR3 contains 15 residues. Trimming removed 6 bases from V and 8 bases from J; junction bases left unmatched: 12. For the CDR3, the DNA is TGTGCCAGCAGACGCCGGACAGGTCATGGGGAAAAACTGTTTTTT. This gives the protein CASRRRTGHGEKLFF.

The V gene is TRBV20-1, the J gene TRBJ2-1, with D perhaps assigned TRBD1 or TRBD2 (5 bases each). V was trimmed by 6 bases and J by 3 bases, leaving 15 bases between them. CDR3 length: 14 residues. The germline CDR1 and CDR2 sequences are DFQATT and SNEGSKA (reference sequence). CDR3 in DNA: TGCAGTGCCCCCGTATGGGGGTACTACAATGAGCAGTTCTTC. It is translated as CSAPVWGYYNEQFF.